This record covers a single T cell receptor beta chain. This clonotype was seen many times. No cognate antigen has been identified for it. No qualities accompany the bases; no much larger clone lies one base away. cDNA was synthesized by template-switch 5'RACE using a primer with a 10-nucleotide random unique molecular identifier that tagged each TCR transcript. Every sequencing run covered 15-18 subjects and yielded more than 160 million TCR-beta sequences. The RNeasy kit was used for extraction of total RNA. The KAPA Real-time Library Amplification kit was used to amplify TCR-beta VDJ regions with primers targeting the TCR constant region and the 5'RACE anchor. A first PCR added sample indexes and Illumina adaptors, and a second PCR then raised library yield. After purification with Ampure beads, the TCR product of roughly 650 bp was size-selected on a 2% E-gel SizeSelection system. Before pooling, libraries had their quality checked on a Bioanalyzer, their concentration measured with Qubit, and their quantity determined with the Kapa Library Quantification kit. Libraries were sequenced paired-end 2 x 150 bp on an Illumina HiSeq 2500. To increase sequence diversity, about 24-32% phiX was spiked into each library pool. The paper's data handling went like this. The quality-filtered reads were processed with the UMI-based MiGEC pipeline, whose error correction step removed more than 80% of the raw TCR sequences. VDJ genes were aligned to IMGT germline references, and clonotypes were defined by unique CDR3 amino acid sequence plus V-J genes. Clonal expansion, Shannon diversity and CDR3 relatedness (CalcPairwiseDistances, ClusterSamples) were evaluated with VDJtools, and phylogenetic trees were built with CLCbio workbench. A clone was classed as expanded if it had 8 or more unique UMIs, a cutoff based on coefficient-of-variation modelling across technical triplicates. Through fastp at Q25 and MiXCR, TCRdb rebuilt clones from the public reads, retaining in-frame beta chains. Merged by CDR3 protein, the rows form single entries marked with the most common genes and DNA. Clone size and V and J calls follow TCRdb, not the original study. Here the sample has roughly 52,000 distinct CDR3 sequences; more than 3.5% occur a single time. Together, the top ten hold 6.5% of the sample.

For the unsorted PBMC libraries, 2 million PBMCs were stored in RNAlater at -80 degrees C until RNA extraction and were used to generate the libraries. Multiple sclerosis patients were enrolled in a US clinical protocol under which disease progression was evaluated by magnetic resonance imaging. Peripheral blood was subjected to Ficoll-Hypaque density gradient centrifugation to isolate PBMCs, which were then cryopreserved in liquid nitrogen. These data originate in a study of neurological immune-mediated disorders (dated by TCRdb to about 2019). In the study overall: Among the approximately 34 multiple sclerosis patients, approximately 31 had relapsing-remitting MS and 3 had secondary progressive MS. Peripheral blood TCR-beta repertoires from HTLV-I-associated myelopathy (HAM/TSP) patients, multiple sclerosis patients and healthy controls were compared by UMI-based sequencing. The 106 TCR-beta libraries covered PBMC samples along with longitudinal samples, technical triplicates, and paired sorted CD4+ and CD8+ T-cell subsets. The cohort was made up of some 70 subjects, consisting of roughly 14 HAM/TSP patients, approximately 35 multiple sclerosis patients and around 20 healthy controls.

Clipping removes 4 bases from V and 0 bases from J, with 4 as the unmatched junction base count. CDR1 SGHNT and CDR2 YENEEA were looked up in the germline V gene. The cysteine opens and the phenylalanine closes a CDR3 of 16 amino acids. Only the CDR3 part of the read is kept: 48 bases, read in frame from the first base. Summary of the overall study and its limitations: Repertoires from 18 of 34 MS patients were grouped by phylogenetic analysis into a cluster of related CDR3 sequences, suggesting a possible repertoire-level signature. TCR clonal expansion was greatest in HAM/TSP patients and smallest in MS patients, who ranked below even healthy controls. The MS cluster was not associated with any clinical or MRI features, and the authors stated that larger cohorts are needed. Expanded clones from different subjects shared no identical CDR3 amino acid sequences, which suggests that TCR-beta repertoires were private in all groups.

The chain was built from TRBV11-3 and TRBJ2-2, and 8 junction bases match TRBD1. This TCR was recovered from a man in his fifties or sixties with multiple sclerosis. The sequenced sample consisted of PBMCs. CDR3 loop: CASSSTGGTNTGELFF. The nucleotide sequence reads TGTGCCAGCAGCTCTACAGGGGGGACGAACACCGGGGAGCTGTTTTTT.